The rows below give T cell receptor beta chains drawn from one sample of a study of blood T cell repertoires in COVID-19. The data were produced by immunoSEQ multiplex PCR, yet TCRdb's version contains in-frame clones alone and is incomplete. The table records some 140,000 clones, roughly 79% of them present only once. The sequenced material came from peripheral blood. The receptors stem from an elderly man with acute or convalescent COVID-19. CDR3s include the opening cysteine and the closing phenylalanine or tryptophan. The D gene is left open where the match is weak. Expanded clones are given a class, and other clones once, few, many or no size at all.

v_call: TRBV7-2
j_call: TRBJ2-1
d_call: -
clone_size: once
cdr3_nt: TGTGCCAGCAGCTTCCAGGGGCTGAGCTCCTACAATGAGCAGTTCTTC
cdr3_aa: CASSFQGLSSYNEQFF

v_call: TRBV29-1
j_call: TRBJ2-7
d_call: -
clone_size: -
cdr3_nt: TGCAGCGTTCCTACCCAGGGAACCAACGAGCAGTACTTC
cdr3_aa: CSVPTQGTNEQYF

v_call: TRBV12-2
j_call: TRBJ2-3
d_call: -
clone_size: -
cdr3_nt: TGTGCAAGTCGTCTTAGCTTCCCTGGAACGCAGTATTTT
cdr3_aa: CASRLSFPGTQYF

v_call: TRBV7-3
j_call: TRBJ2-1
d_call: TRBD2
clone_size: -
cdr3_nt: TGTGCCAGCAGCCTAGGACTAGCGGGGGTTCTCAATGAGCAGTTCTTC
cdr3_aa: CASSLGLAGVLNEQFF

v_call: TRBV27
j_call: TRBJ2-7
d_call: TRBD1
clone_size: -
cdr3_nt: TGTGCCAGCAGACCCCTCGGACAGGGGGCCTACGAGCAGTACTTC
cdr3_aa: CASRPLGQGAYEQYF

v_call: TRBV19
j_call: TRBJ1-3
d_call: -
clone_size: -
cdr3_nt: TGTGCCAGTACGGGGAGGTTTAACACCATATATTTT
cdr3_aa: CASTGRFNTIYF

v_call: TRBV27
j_call: TRBJ1-3
d_call: -
clone_size: once
cdr3_nt: TGTGCCAGCAGTCGCCTCCCGCTAAGCTACTCTGGAAACACCATATATTTT
cdr3_aa: CASSRLPLSYSGNTIYF

v_call: TRBV19
j_call: TRBJ2-7
d_call: TRBD1
clone_size: -
cdr3_nt: TGTGCCAGTAGTATAGATCTTCGGACAGGACGCGAGCAGTACTTC
cdr3_aa: CASSIDLRTGREQYF

v_call: TRBV6-6
j_call: TRBJ2-3
d_call: -
clone_size: -
cdr3_nt: TGTGCCAGCAGGCGGGGTTGGACAGATACGCAGTATTTT
cdr3_aa: CASRRGWTDTQYF

v_call: TRBV7-9
j_call: TRBJ2-2
d_call: -
clone_size: -
cdr3_nt: TGTGCCAGCCAAACTCCAGGCTCTGCGAACACCGGGGAGCTGTTTTTT
cdr3_aa: CASQTPGSANTGELFF

v_call: TRBV27
j_call: TRBJ2-7
d_call: -
clone_size: -
cdr3_nt: TGTGCCAGCAGTTTAAAGATTGGGGGCACCTACGAGCAGTACTTC
cdr3_aa: CASSLKIGGTYEQYF

v_call: TRBV3-1/TRBV3-2
j_call: TRBJ2-7
d_call: -
clone_size: few
cdr3_nt: TGTGCCAGCAGCCAAGTCTTCGCAGGGCCCTACGAGCAGTACTTC
cdr3_aa: CASSQVFAGPYEQYF

v_call: TRBV5-5
j_call: TRBJ1-1
d_call: -
clone_size: -
cdr3_nt: TGTGCCAGCAGCCCCCATGGGGGGTTTACTGAAGCTTTCTTT
cdr3_aa: CASSPHGGFTEAFF

v_call: TRBV9
j_call: TRBJ2-7
d_call: TRBD2
clone_size: -
cdr3_nt: TGTGCCAGCAGCAGGGGACTAGCGGGATTAGAACAGCAGTACTTC
cdr3_aa: CASSRGLAGLEQQYF

v_call: TRBV7-2
j_call: TRBJ1-2
d_call: -
clone_size: -
cdr3_nt: TGTGCCAGCAGCTTAAACAGACCCTATGGCTACACCTTC
cdr3_aa: CASSLNRPYGYTF

v_call: TRBV27
j_call: TRBJ2-1
d_call: TRBD1
clone_size: -
cdr3_nt: TGTGCCAGCAGCCGCAGGGGGCCCAACAATGAGCAGTTCTTC
cdr3_aa: CASSRRGPNNEQFF

v_call: TRBV7-2
j_call: TRBJ2-3
d_call: TRBD2
clone_size: -
cdr3_nt: TGTGCCAGCAGCTTAAACGGCGGGGGGGGAGATACGCAGTATTTT
cdr3_aa: CASSLNGGGGDTQYF

v_call: TRBV15
j_call: TRBJ1-3
d_call: TRBD1
clone_size: -
cdr3_nt: TGTGCCACCAGCAGCAGACAGGGTTCGGTAGGAAACACCATATATTTT
cdr3_aa: CATSSRQGSVGNTIYF

v_call: TRBV6-5
j_call: TRBJ2-2
d_call: -
clone_size: -
cdr3_nt: TGTGCCAGCAAAAAGGGGATATCTGTTGCCGGGGAGCTGTTTTTT
cdr3_aa: CASKKGISVAGELFF

v_call: TRBV3-1/TRBV3-2
j_call: TRBJ1-3
d_call: -
clone_size: -
cdr3_nt: TGTGCCAGCAGCCGCCGGAGAGAAACTGGAAACACCATATATTTT
cdr3_aa: CASSRRRETGNTIYF

v_call: TRBV6-1
j_call: TRBJ2-2
d_call: TRBD1
clone_size: -
cdr3_nt: TGTGCCAGCAGTGCCCGGACAGGGGGCCACGGGGAGCTGTTTTTT
cdr3_aa: CASSARTGGHGELFF

v_call: TRBV5-4
j_call: TRBJ2-3
d_call: -
clone_size: -
cdr3_nt: TGTGCCAGCAGCGGCTCGCAGGGGCGAGGCCCTAGCACAGATACGCAGTATTTT
cdr3_aa: CASSGSQGRGPSTDTQYF

v_call: TRBV3-1/TRBV3-2
j_call: TRBJ2-7
d_call: TRBD2
clone_size: -
cdr3_nt: TGTGCCAGCAGCCAAGTGACTAGCGGGGCGTACTACGAGCAGTACTTC
cdr3_aa: CASSQVTSGAYYEQYF

v_call: TRBV4-2
j_call: TRBJ1-1
d_call: TRBD1
clone_size: -
cdr3_nt: TGTGCCAGCAGCCAAGACCTCCACAGGGGTGCTTTCTTT
cdr3_aa: CASSQDLHRGAFF

v_call: TRBV11-2
j_call: TRBJ2-3
d_call: -
clone_size: -
cdr3_nt: TGTGCCAGCACCCGACAGGTTACAGATACGCAGTATTTT
cdr3_aa: CASTRQVTDTQYF

v_call: TRBV7-2
j_call: TRBJ1-1
d_call: -
clone_size: few
cdr3_nt: TGTGCCAGCAGCCCCTCGGACAGATCCACTGAAGCTTTCTTT
cdr3_aa: CASSPSDRSTEAFF

v_call: TRBV3-1/TRBV3-2
j_call: TRBJ2-7
d_call: -
clone_size: -
cdr3_nt: TGTGCCAGCAGCCCATTTCCGACAGGAGGCTACGAGCAGTACTTC
cdr3_aa: CASSPFPTGGYEQYF

v_call: TRBV20-1
j_call: TRBJ2-1
d_call: TRBD2
clone_size: -
cdr3_nt: TGCAGTGCTAGGATCCAGCGGGGGCAGTTCTTC
cdr3_aa: CSARIQRGQFF

v_call: TRBV28
j_call: TRBJ1-2
d_call: -
clone_size: -
cdr3_nt: TGTGCCAGCTTTAAATTGGCAGCGGACTACACCTTC
cdr3_aa: CASFKLAADYTF

v_call: TRBV18
j_call: TRBJ1-1
d_call: -
clone_size: -
cdr3_nt: TGTGCCAGCTCACCACCACGGGGGGGCACTGAAGCTTTCTTT
cdr3_aa: CASSPPRGGTEAFF

v_call: TRBV28
j_call: TRBJ1-1
d_call: TRBD1
clone_size: -
cdr3_nt: TGTGCCAGCAGGAGACAGGGCTCCTATGAAGCTTTCTTT
cdr3_aa: CASRRQGSYEAFF

v_call: TRBV28
j_call: TRBJ2-7
d_call: -
clone_size: -
cdr3_nt: TGTGCCAGCAGTTTCCCCAGGGGCTACGAGCAGTACTTC
cdr3_aa: CASSFPRGYEQYF

v_call: TRBV24-1
j_call: TRBJ2-3
d_call: -
clone_size: -
cdr3_nt: TGTGCCACCAGTGAACAGGACGGATACACAGATACGCAGTATTTT
cdr3_aa: CATSEQDGYTDTQYF

v_call: TRBV18
j_call: TRBJ1-2
d_call: -
clone_size: -
cdr3_nt: TGTGCCAGCTCACCGGAATCAGGGCACTATGGCTACACCTTC
cdr3_aa: CASSPESGHYGYTF

v_call: TRBV5-1
j_call: TRBJ1-4
d_call: -
clone_size: few
cdr3_nt: TGCGCCAGCAGCTTGTGGAACAGCCATACTCTAAATGAAAAACTGTTTTTT
cdr3_aa: CASSLWNSHTLNEKLFF

v_call: TRBV27
j_call: TRBJ2-7
d_call: -
clone_size: few
cdr3_nt: TGTGCCAGCAGTTTAACGGTGGGGCAGGGTGAGCAGTACTTC
cdr3_aa: CASSLTVGQGEQYF

v_call: TRBV6-5
j_call: TRBJ2-7
d_call: -
clone_size: -
cdr3_nt: TGTGCCAGCAGTTACTCGAATACCCGGCGGGGCGGCGAGCAGTACTTC
cdr3_aa: CASSYSNTRRGGEQYF

v_call: TRBV27
j_call: TRBJ1-2
d_call: -
clone_size: -
cdr3_nt: TGTGCCATCGTGACAGTATGTCACACCTTC
cdr3_aa: CAIVTVCHTF

v_call: TRBV27
j_call: TRBJ1-4
d_call: TRBD1
clone_size: -
cdr3_nt: TGTGCCAGCAGATCCCAGGGGGTCTTAACTAATGAAAAACTGTTTTTT
cdr3_aa: CASRSQGVLTNEKLFF

v_call: TRBV2
j_call: TRBJ2-5
d_call: TRBD2
clone_size: -
cdr3_nt: TGTGCCAGCAGTGGCATAGCGGGGGGGAACCAAGAGACCCAGTACTTC
cdr3_aa: CASSGIAGGNQETQYF

v_call: TRBV11-2
j_call: TRBJ1-4
d_call: -
clone_size: -
cdr3_nt: TGTGCCAGCAGCTTACAGGGTACTAATGAAAAACTGTTTTTT
cdr3_aa: CASSLQGTNEKLFF

v_call: TRBV5-1
j_call: TRBJ2-7
d_call: -
clone_size: -
cdr3_nt: TGCGCCAGCAGCTTGGCGCAGGGGGGTCCCTACGAGCAGTACTTC
cdr3_aa: CASSLAQGGPYEQYF

v_call: TRBV6-1
j_call: TRBJ2-3
d_call: -
clone_size: -
cdr3_nt: TGTGCCAGCAGTGAAGCCCCCTTGGGGGCCGCCCTGGCAGATACGCAGTATTTT
cdr3_aa: CASSEAPLGAALADTQYF

v_call: TRBV14
j_call: TRBJ1-1
d_call: -
clone_size: -
cdr3_nt: TGTGCCAGCAGCCAAGTTAGTACCGGCGGAGCTTTCTTT
cdr3_aa: CASSQVSTGGAFF

v_call: TRBV19
j_call: TRBJ2-2
d_call: -
clone_size: -
cdr3_nt: TGTGCCAGTAGTATGTGGGGGGAGGAGAACACCGGGGAGCTGTTTTTT
cdr3_aa: CASSMWGEENTGELFF

v_call: TRBV6-5
j_call: TRBJ1-2
d_call: -
clone_size: -
cdr3_nt: TGTGCCAGCAAAATAGGGGTCGTATATGGCTACACCTTC
cdr3_aa: CASKIGVVYGYTF

v_call: TRBV3-1/TRBV3-2
j_call: TRBJ1-5
d_call: -
clone_size: -
cdr3_nt: TGTGCCAGCAGCCAAGGAGGCCCCCCAAACAATCAGCCCCAGCATTTT
cdr3_aa: CASSQGGPPNNQPQHF

v_call: TRBV18
j_call: TRBJ1-5
d_call: TRBD1
clone_size: -
cdr3_nt: TGTGCCAGCTCACCAAGGGACAGGGGTAATCAGCCCCAGCATTTT
cdr3_aa: CASSPRDRGNQPQHF

v_call: TRBV21-1
j_call: TRBJ1-5
d_call: -
clone_size: -
cdr3_nt: TGTGCCAGCAGCAAGAGTCTCGTGGGCAATCAGCCCCAGCATTTT
cdr3_aa: CASSKSLVGNQPQHF

v_call: TRBV15
j_call: TRBJ1-2
d_call: -
clone_size: -
cdr3_nt: TGTGCCACCAGCACCGGGGTTGACTATGGCTACACCTTC
cdr3_aa: CATSTGVDYGYTF

v_call: TRBV5-1
j_call: TRBJ1-1
d_call: -
clone_size: once
cdr3_nt: TGCGCCAGCAGCTTATTTCCGGGGACTGGGGCCGAAGCTTTCTTT
cdr3_aa: CASSLFPGTGAEAFF

v_call: TRBV19
j_call: TRBJ1-1
d_call: TRBD1
clone_size: -
cdr3_nt: TGTGCCAGTCGGCTACAGGGGGGGGTAGGAGCTTTCTTT
cdr3_aa: CASRLQGGVGAFF

v_call: TRBV5-1
j_call: TRBJ2-3
d_call: -
clone_size: -
cdr3_nt: TGCGCCAGCAGCTTGCAGTACACAGATACGCAGTATTTT
cdr3_aa: CASSLQYTDTQYF

v_call: TRBV5-1
j_call: TRBJ1-1
d_call: -
clone_size: -
cdr3_nt: TGCGCCAGCAGCCCGTGGGGGGGTGAAGCTTTCTTT
cdr3_aa: CASSPWGGEAFF

v_call: TRBV6-5
j_call: TRBJ2-1
d_call: TRBD2
clone_size: once
cdr3_nt: TGTGCCAGCAGTTATTTCAGCGGGGGGGCCGGAAATGAGCAGTTCTTC
cdr3_aa: CASSYFSGGAGNEQFF

v_call: TRBV5-4
j_call: TRBJ1-2
d_call: TRBD1
clone_size: -
cdr3_nt: TGTGCCAGCAGCCCCCCCAGGGGGCGAGAGATCTCTGGCTATGGCTACACCTTC
cdr3_aa: CASSPPRGREISGYGYTF

v_call: TRBV7-2
j_call: TRBJ2-3
d_call: -
clone_size: -
cdr3_nt: TGTGCCAGCAGCACGAGAAGGACAGGCACAGATACGCAGTATTTT
cdr3_aa: CASSTRRTGTDTQYF